Presented here are 20 T cell receptor beta chains from one specimen sequenced in a study of blood T cell repertoires in COVID-19. TCRdb's copy holds only in-frame clones and misses some; the assay was immunoSEQ multiplex PCR. This sample has around 140,000 clones; more than 60% occur once, and the top ten carry just under 2%. The sequencing sample was made of peripheral blood. These receptor sequences come from a woman aged 55-75 years with acute or convalescent COVID-19.

The chain joins TRBV27 to TRBJ2-1; 8 bases are shared with TRBD2. V lost 4 bases and J lost 6; bases outside the gene matches: 8. The CDR3 has 15 residues. From germline, CDR1 is MNHEY and CDR2 SMNVEV (reference sequence). CDR3 in DNA: TGTGCCAGCAGTTACGGACACGCGGGGGGCAATGAGCAGTTCTTC. Amino acid sequence: CASSYGHAGGNEQFF.

The chain employs TRBV6-1 and TRBJ1-4; TRBD1 matches 7 bases. The CDR3 sequence is 14 residues long. Germline-derived CDR1 and CDR2 are MNHNS and SASEGT. Trimming removed 2 bases from V and 10 bases from J; junction bases left unmatched: 7. The CDR3 is CASSERQGWSKLFF. Written as DNA, the CDR3 is TGTGCCAGCAGTGAAAGACAGGGTTGGTCAAAACTGTTTTTT.

V and J are TRBV12-3 or TRBV12-4 and TRBJ2-1, with unresolved D. The V end lost 2 bases, the J end lost 8 bases, and 4 bases lay between the germline ends. CDR3 length equals 11 residues. CDR3 sequence (DNA): TGTGCCAGCAGTTTAACTTATGAGCAGTTCTTC. Residues: CASSLTYEQFF.

V gene TRBV9 combines with J gene TRBJ2-7; tentative D call: TRBD2 (6 bases). Germline V gives CDR1 SGDLS, CDR2 YYNGEE. The CDR3 totals 11 residues. Trimming pared 3 bases from V and 7 bases from J, leaving 8 bases between. In DNA form, the CDR3 reads TGTGCCAGCAGCGGTAGCGGAGAGCAGTACTTC. Protein: CASSGSGEQYF.

Concerning this clone itself: A much larger clone differs from this one at a single base, so this may be a read error. The V gene is TRBV12-3 or TRBV12-4, the J gene TRBJ2-7, with D uncertain. The ends were cut back, 0 bases at V and 3 bases at J, with 6 bases in the middle. The CDR3 has 13 amino acids. For the CDR3, the DNA is TGTGCCAGCAGTTTAGCCTACAGCTACGAGCAGTACTTC. Translating it yields CASSLAYSYEQYF.

This clone came up once. The V and J genes are TRBV7-9 and TRBJ1-2, with 10 bases identical to TRBD1. The junction had 10 bases not matched to a gene; V was cut back by 10 bases and J by 2 bases. The CDR3 length is 15 residues. The germline V gene has CDR1 SEHNR and CDR2 FQNEAQ (reference sequence). The CDR3: CATAGRDRGNYGYTF. The CDR3 DNA follows: TGTGCCACCGCAGGTCGGGACAGGGGAAACTATGGCTACACCTTC.

The chain combines TRBV6-5 with TRBJ2-5; 8 nucleotides line up with TRBD1. In germline, CDR1 is MNHEY, CDR2 SVGAGI. The CDR3 loop spans 16 amino acids. The ends lost 0 bases at V and 5 bases at J; junction bases unmatched: 8. Written as DNA, the CDR3 is TGTGCCAGCAGTTACTCGAGGCAGGGGGCACGGGAGACCCAGTACTTC. Translation gives CASSYSRQGARETQYF.

V usage is TRBV2 and J usage is TRBJ1-2; 11 nucleotides match TRBD1. This CDR3 has 17 residues. Germline lookup yields CDR1 SNHLY and CDR2 FYNNEI. Unmatched junction bases numbered 12, after V lost 2 bases and J lost 7 bases. CDR3: CASSERTGGTTGTGYTF. CDR3 nucleotides: TGTGCCAGCAGTGAAAGGACAGGGGGCACGACCGGAACTGGCTACACCTTC.

A few counts support this clone. The chain is built from TRBV19 and TRBJ2-1, with a tentative D call TRBD2 (6 bases). The CDR3 loop spans 17 amino acids. Germline V gene sequence: CDR1 LNHDA, CDR2 SQIVND (reference sequence). V was clipped by 3 bases and J by 3 bases, with 18 bases between them. The CDR3 DNA sequence: TGTGCCAGTAGTATGCGGGATTTGAGCGGTCGCTACAATGAGCAGTTCTTC. Protein: CASSMRDLSGRYNEQFF.

This clone was seen at least ten times. This chain links TRBV30 with TRBJ1-2; 10 bases are a match to TRBD1. The CDR3 runs 17 residues. With 3 bases clipped from V and 6 bases from J, the junction kept 16 bases outside the gene matches. The germline gives CDR1 GTSNPN, CDR2 SVGIG (reference sequence). The CDR3 sequence: CAWSHSTTGGSRHGYTF. The CDR3 nucleotides are TGTGCCTGGAGCCACTCCACGACAGGGGGCTCCCGACATGGCTACACCTTC. The full variable domain, in which reference TRBV30 and TRBJ1-2 provide the parts outside the CDR3, is SQTIHQWPATLVQPVGSPLSLECTVEGTSNPNLYWYRQAAGRGLQLLFYSVGIGQISSEVPQNLSASRPQDRQFILSSKKLLLSDSGFYLCAWSHSTTGGSRHGYTFGSGTRLTVV.

V usage is TRBV18 and J usage is TRBJ2-7, with 10 bases lining up with TRBD2. The junction had 4 bases not matched to a gene; V was cut back by 4 bases and J by 1 base. CDR3 length: 15 amino acids. Germline V lookup: CDR1 KGHSH, CDR2 LQKENI. The CDR3 here is CASSQSSGSSYEQYF. The CDR3 nucleotides are TGTGCCAGCTCACAGTCTAGCGGGAGTTCCTACGAGCAGTACTTC.

This clone was recorded a few times. The chain uses TRBV27 and TRBJ2-2, with 9 nucleotides matching TRBD1. This CDR3 comprises 15 residues. Unmatched junction bases numbered 3, after V lost 2 bases and J lost 5 bases. Looked up from germline, CDR1 is MNHEY and CDR2 is SMNVEV (reference sequence). The CDR3 sequence is CASSLRQGVTGELFF. In DNA, the CDR3 is TGTGCCAGCAGTTTACGACAGGGGGTTACCGGGGAGCTGTTTTTT.

The chain is built from TRBV11-2 and TRBJ1-6; TRBD1 matches at 9 bases. CDR1 and CDR2 from the germline V gene are SGHAT and FQNNGV. Trimming cost V 3 bases and J 10 bases; bases outside gene matches: 7. This CDR3 is built from 15 residues. The DNA for the CDR3 is TGTGCCAGCAGCTTTACAGGGGGCGTTCGGTCACCCCTCCACTTT. Amino acid sequence: CASSFTGGVRSPLHF.

This sequence joins TRBV20-1 and TRBJ1-4; D gene ambiguous. Trimming removed 3 bases at V and 8 bases at J, with 19 bases between. Germline-derived CDR1 and CDR2 are DFQATT and SNEGSKA (reference sequence). The CDR3 consists of 15 residues. The DNA of the CDR3 is TGCAGTGCTAGTGAAGGTTCGGGAGGGAGGGAAAAACTGTTTTTT. It codes for CSASEGSGGREKLFF.

This clone turned up a few times. The rearrangement uses TRBV29-1 and TRBJ2-1; D remains ambiguous. V lost 1 base and J lost 5, with 21 bases in between. Germline assignment: CDR1 SQVTM and CDR2 ANQGSEA. The CDR3 totals 17 residues. CDR3 DNA sequence: TGCAGCGTTGAAGGATTAGGCAGTTCAATACGGGACAATGAGCAGTTCTTC. Its translation: CSVEGLGSSIRDNEQFF.

J is TRBJ1-2 and V is TRBV6-5; possibly TRBD1 for D (5 bases). The germline gives CDR1 MNHEY, CDR2 SVGAGI. This CDR3 is built from 13 residues. V lost 0 bases, J lost 7 bases, and 9 bases lay in between. The CDR3 protein is CASSYSGTPGYTF. DNA of the CDR3: TGTGCCAGCAGTTACTCTGGGACTCCTGGCTACACCTTC.

This clone has only a few counts. The chain is built from TRBV2 and TRBJ2-7; D uncertain. There are 12 residues in the CDR3. The V and J ends lost 2 bases and 4 bases respectively, with 6 bases between them. Germline V gives CDR1 SNHLY, CDR2 FYNNEI. The CDR3 nucleotides read TGTGCCAGCAGTGAACATCGGTACGAGCAGTACTTC. This codes for CASSEHRYEQYF.

This sequence joins TRBV9 and TRBJ2-1; 12 bases line up with TRBD2. From germline, CDR1 is SGDLS and CDR2 YYNGEE. The trim removed 3 bases at V and 8 bases at J, leaving 12 bases unmatched. The CDR3 is 17 amino acids. In nucleotides, the CDR3 is TGTGCCAGCAGCGCAAACCAAGGACTAGCGGGATGGCATGAGCAGTTCTTC. It encodes CASSANQGLAGWHEQFF. Full variable domain (missing parts from reference TRBV9 and TRBJ2-1): DSGVTQTPKHLITATGQRVTLRCSPRSGDLSVYWYQQSLDQGLQFLIQYYNGEERAKGNILERFSAQQFPDLHSELNLSSLELGDSALYFCASSANQGLAGWHEQFFGPGTRLTVL.

This clone was detected only once. This sequence joins TRBV6-5 and TRBJ2-7; 7 bases are a match to TRBD2. V shed 9 bases, J shed 7 bases, and the junction held 12 bases outside the gene matches. The CDR3 runs 13 residues. Per the germline V gene, CDR1 is MNHEY and CDR2 is SVGAGI. The DNA for the CDR3 is TGTGCCAGTATGGGGACTACCACGAGGGAGCAGTACTTC. Residues: CASMGTTTREQYF.

The rearrangement joins TRBV11-3 to TRBJ2-7; 7 positions agree with TRBD2. The V gene's germline CDR1 is SGHNT and CDR2 YENEEA. V was pared by 4 bases and J by 2 bases, with 8 bases of the junction left unmatched. The CDR3 is 15 amino acids. The CDR3 is CASSSPGGEPYEQYF. The CDR3 region has the DNA TGTGCCAGCAGCTCCCCTGGGGGGGAGCCCTACGAGCAGTACTTC.